This is a list of T cell receptor beta chains from one sample in a study of T cell responses to AZD1222 COVID-19 vaccine. Profiled with immunoSEQ multiplex PCR; TCRdb holds only in-frame clones, not every one. Among some 120,000 clones listed, 85% to 95% were seen once. The sample consisted of peripheral blood, taken on day 0 of AZD1222 vaccination. The origin of the receptors is an adult in good health. CDR3s include the opening cysteine and the closing phenylalanine or tryptophan. D genes are given only for firm matches. Only part of the rows carry a size: once, few, many, or a class if the clone is expanded.

>-|TRBD1|TRBV6-6|TRBJ1-2
CASSPQGSVGYTF
TGTGCCAGCAGTCCACAGGGGTCTGTTGGCTACACCTTC
>-|-|TRBV4-1|TRBJ2-1
CASSLLWGKSNEQFF
TGCGCCAGCAGCCTTCTATGGGGAAAAAGCAATGAGCAGTTCTTC
>-|TRBD1|TRBV18|TRBJ2-7
CASSQSGQEIYEQYF
TGTGCCAGCTCACAATCGGGACAGGAAATCTACGAGCAGTACTTC
>-|-|TRBV2|TRBJ1-6
CASSSLLPRGNSPLHF
TGTGCCAGCAGTTCTCTACTCCCGCGTGGGAATTCACCCCTCCACTTT
>-|TRBD1|TRBV28|TRBJ1-6
CASSPDRVGSPLHF
TGTGCCAGCAGTCCGGACAGGGTGGGTTCACCCCTCCACTTT
>-|-|TRBV10-1|TRBJ2-7
CASSERSGLSYEQYF
TGCGCCAGCAGTGAGCGATCGGGCCTCTCCTACGAGCAGTACTTC
>-|-|TRBV5-6|TRBJ1-1
CASSLWELMNTEAFF
TGTGCCAGCAGCTTGTGGGAACTTATGAACACTGAAGCTTTCTTT
>once|-|TRBV19|TRBJ1-2
CASKSYGYTF
TGTGCCAGCAAATCCTATGGCTACACCTTC
>-|-|TRBV6-5|TRBJ2-7
CASRSRLDSYEQYF
TGTGCCAGCAGGTCCCGGCTAGACTCCTACGAGCAGTACTTC
>-|TRBD2|TRBV5-1|TRBJ2-3
CASSLEREGPDTQYF
TGCGCCAGCAGCTTGGAGCGGGAGGGCCCAGATACGCAGTATTTT
>few|TRBD1|TRBV2|TRBJ2-1
CASSGSGTVNEQFF
TGTGCCAGCAGTGGGTCCGGGACAGTCAATGAGCAGTTCTTC
>-|-|TRBV5-6|TRBJ1-1
CASSSPGLATTEAFF
TGTGCCAGCAGCTCGCCGGGACTTGCTACCACTGAAGCTTTCTTT
>once|TRBD1|TRBV7-2|TRBJ1-5
CASSLLGQLYQPQHF
TGTGCCAGCAGCTTATTGGGACAGCTTTATCAGCCCCAGCATTTT
>-|TRBD2|TRBV19|TRBJ2-3
CASSPAGASTDTQYF
TGTGCCAGTAGTCCCGCGGGAGCTAGCACAGATACGCAGTATTTT
>-|TRBD2|TRBV27|TRBJ2-1
CASSLRWPELAGVYNEQFF
TGTGCCAGCAGTTTAAGGTGGCCGGAGTTAGCGGGAGTCTACAATGAGCAGTTCTTC
>-|-|TRBV30|TRBJ1-1
CAWSVSVNTEAFF
TGTGCCTGGAGTGTATCAGTCAACACTGAAGCTTTCTTT
>-|-|TRBV10-1|TRBJ2-5
CASSESSSQETQYF
TGCGCCAGCAGTGAGTCGAGCAGCCAAGAGACCCAGTACTTC
>-|-|TRBV9|TRBJ2-7
CASSAFTGAGEQYF
TGTGCCAGCAGCGCTTTTACAGGGGCGGGGGAGCAGTACTTC
>-|TRBD2|TRBV3-1/TRBV3-2|TRBJ2-3
CASSQVAGATDTQYF
TGTGCCAGCAGCCAAGTGGCGGGAGCGACAGATACGCAGTATTTT
>-|-|TRBV15|TRBJ2-1
CATSLLGDNEQFF
TGTGCCACCAGCCTTTTAGGAGACAATGAGCAGTTCTTC
>-|-|TRBV30|TRBJ1-5
CAWSVGEDLHF
TGTGCCTGGAGTGTAGGTGAGGACCTGCATTTT
>-|TRBD2|TRBV7-8|TRBJ2-3
CASSLGGGSADTQYF
TGTGCCAGCAGCTTAGGGGGCGGGAGCGCAGATACGCAGTATTTT
>-|-|TRBV10-2|TRBJ1-1
CASSESGRGSTEAFF
TGCGCCAGCAGTGAGTCGGGAAGGGGGTCCACTGAAGCTTTCTTT
>-|-|TRBV7-9|TRBJ2-7
CASSSGTPSYEQYF
TGTGCCAGCAGTTCCGGGACTCCCTCCTACGAGCAGTACTTC
>-|-|TRBV3-1/TRBV3-2|TRBJ2-5
CASSQVTGPKGGETQYF
TGTGCCAGCAGCCAAGTCACGGGGCCCAAGGGGGGGGAGACCCAGTACTTC
>-|-|TRBV5-4|TRBJ1-4
CASSSRRAGTNEKLFF
TGTGCCAGCAGCTCCCGTCGCGCGGGAACTAATGAAAAACTGTTTTTT
>-|-|TRBV5-4|TRBJ2-5
CASSLTPGGGGETQYF
TGTGCCAGCAGCCTAACCCCAGGGGGGGGAGGAGAGACCCAGTACTTC
>-|-|TRBV25-1|TRBJ1-2
CASSGEGMGYTF
TGTGCCAGCAGTGGGGAAGGTATGGGCTACACCTTC
>-|-|TRBV18|TRBJ1-5
CASSPSGQGSNQPQHF
TGTGCCAGCTCACCTTCGGGACAAGGGAGCAATCAGCCCCAGCATTTT
>-|-|TRBV5-1|TRBJ1-2
CASSPNGRNYGYTF
TGCGCCAGCAGCCCAAACGGACGGAACTATGGCTACACCTTC
>once|-|TRBV5-1|TRBJ2-7
CASSLAISKANEQYF
TGCGCCAGCAGCTTGGCCATATCAAAAGCCAACGAGCAGTACTTC
>-|-|TRBV28|TRBJ2-7
CASSLRQVPYEQYF
TGTGCCAGCAGTTTGAGGCAGGTCCCCTACGAGCAGTACTTC
>-|TRBD1|TRBV6-5|TRBJ2-1
CATTGALYNEQFF
TGTGCCACCACAGGGGCCCTTTACAATGAGCAGTTCTTC
>-|-|TRBV25-1|TRBJ2-3
CASSELMAFSTDTQYF
TGTGCCAGCAGTGAATTGATGGCGTTTAGCACAGATACGCAGTATTTT
>-|-|TRBV3-1/TRBV3-2|TRBJ1-4
CASSQPTGHRVLSTNEKLFF
TGTGCCAGCAGCCAGCCAACCGGGCACAGGGTACTCTCCACTAATGAAAAACTGTTTTTT
>-|-|TRBV2|TRBJ1-5
CATRSGGRGRNQPQHF
TGTGCCACCCGCTCCGGGGGCAGAGGGAGAAATCAGCCCCAGCATTTT
>-|-|TRBV9|TRBJ1-2
CASSVDRERGYGYTF
TGTGCCAGCAGCGTAGACAGGGAACGCGGTTATGGCTACACCTTC
>-|-|TRBV5-1|TRBJ1-5
CASSLDPTGQPQHF
TGCGCCAGCAGCTTGGACCCGACGGGTCAGCCCCAGCATTTT
>-|-|TRBV10-3|TRBJ1-1
CAISGQGNPNTEAFF
TGTGCCATCAGTGGGCAGGGAAATCCGAACACTGAAGCTTTCTTT
>once|TRBD1|TRBV30|TRBJ1-3
CAWNPYRGPGNTIYF
TGTGCCTGGAACCCCTACAGGGGGCCTGGAAACACCATATATTTT
>-|-|TRBV2|TRBJ1-4
CASSELPLNPEKLFF
TGTGCCAGCAGTGAACTCCCACTTAACCCTGAAAAACTGTTTTTT
>once|-|TRBV15|TRBJ1-4
CATRERPATNEKLFF
TGTGCCACCAGAGAGAGACCAGCAACTAATGAAAAACTGTTTTTT
>-|-|TRBV4-1|TRBJ1-6
CASSQDVTGTFHDNSPLHF
TGCGCCAGCAGCCAAGACGTGACAGGCACGTTTCATGATAATTCACCCCTCCACTTT
>-|-|TRBV6-5|TRBJ2-7
CASSRQTQSSYEQYF
TGTGCCAGCAGTCGGCAAACTCAGAGCTCCTACGAGCAGTACTTC
>once|-|TRBV6-5|TRBJ2-1
CARYGTGNNEQFF
TGTGCCAGATACGGGACTGGGAACAATGAGCAGTTCTTC
>-|-|TRBV21-1|TRBJ2-1
CASSKVLGLARIMGSFF
TGTGCCAGCAGCAAAGTTCTGGGACTAGCTCGGATCATGGGCTCTTTCTTC
>-|TRBD1|TRBV3-1/TRBV3-2|TRBJ1-2
CASSLGTGFPGYTF
TGTGCCAGCAGCCTAGGGACAGGGTTTCCTGGCTACACCTTC
>few|TRBD1|TRBV19|TRBJ1-3
CASSLGQGRNTIYF
TGTGCCAGTAGTTTGGGACAGGGCCGAAACACCATATATTTT
>-|TRBD2|TRBV5-4|TRBJ2-7
CASSLAGRENRF
TGTGCCAGCAGCTTGGCCGGGCGGGAGAACCGATTC